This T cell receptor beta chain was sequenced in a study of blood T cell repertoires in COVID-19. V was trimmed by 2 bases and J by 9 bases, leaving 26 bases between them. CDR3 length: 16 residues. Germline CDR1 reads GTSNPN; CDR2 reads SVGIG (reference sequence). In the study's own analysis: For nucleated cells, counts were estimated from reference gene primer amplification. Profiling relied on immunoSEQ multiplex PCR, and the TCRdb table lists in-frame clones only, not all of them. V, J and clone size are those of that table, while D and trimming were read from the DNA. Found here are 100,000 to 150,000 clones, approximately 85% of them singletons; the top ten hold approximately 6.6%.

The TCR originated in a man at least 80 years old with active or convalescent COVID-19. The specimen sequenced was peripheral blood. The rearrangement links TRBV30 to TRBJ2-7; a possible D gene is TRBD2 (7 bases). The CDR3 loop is CAWSPTGGGRRGGQYF. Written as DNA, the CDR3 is TGTGCCTGGAGTCCTACCGGGGGAGGGCGCAGGGGCGGGCAGTACTTC.